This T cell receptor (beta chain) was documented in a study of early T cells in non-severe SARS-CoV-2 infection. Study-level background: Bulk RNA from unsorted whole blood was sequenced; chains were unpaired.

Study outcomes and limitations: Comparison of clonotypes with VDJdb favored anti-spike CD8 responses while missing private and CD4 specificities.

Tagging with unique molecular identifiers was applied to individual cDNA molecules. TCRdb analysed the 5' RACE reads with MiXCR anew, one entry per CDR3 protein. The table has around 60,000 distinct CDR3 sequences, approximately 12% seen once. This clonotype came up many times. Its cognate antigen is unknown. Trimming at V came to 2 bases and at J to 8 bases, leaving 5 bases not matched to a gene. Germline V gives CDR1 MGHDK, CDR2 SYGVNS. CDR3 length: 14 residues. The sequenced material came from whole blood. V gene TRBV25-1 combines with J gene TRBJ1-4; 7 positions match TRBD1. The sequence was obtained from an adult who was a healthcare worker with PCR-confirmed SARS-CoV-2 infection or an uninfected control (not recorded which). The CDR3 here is CASSEPPDREKLFF. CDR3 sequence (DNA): TGTGCCAGCAGTGAACCCCCGGACAGGGAAAAACTGTTTTTT.